This entry lists 11 T cell receptor beta chains sequenced from one sample in a study of CD8 T cells in ankylosing spondylitis. TCRdb analysed the 5' RACE reads with MiXCR anew, one entry per CDR3 protein. The sample carries approximately 100,000 distinct CDR3 sequences, around 24% recorded once. Source material: synovial fluid, either unsorted or a sorted T cell fraction (not recorded which). The receptor set was obtained from a male donor with ankylosing spondylitis.

Only a few counts were recorded for this clonotype. The chain recombines TRBV12-3 or TRBV12-4 with TRBJ2-7; 7 bases align to TRBD1. The CDR3 is 14 residues long. V shed 3 bases, J shed 5 bases, and the junction held 7 bases outside the gene matches. As DNA, the CDR3 is TGTGCCAGCAGTTTTTGGGACAGAGCCCACGAGCAGTACTTC. This sequence encodes CASSFWDRAHEQYF.

The chain carries TRBV5-4 and TRBJ2-5, with D possibly TRBD1 on 5 matching bases. The V and J ends lost 0 bases and 7 bases respectively, with 10 bases between them. The CDR3 has 13 residues. CDR1 SGHNT and CDR2 YYREEE come from the germline V gene (reference sequence). The CDR3 DNA reads TGTGCCAGCAGCTTGGGACAGCGAGGGACCCAGTACTTC. Translating gives CASSLGQRGTQYF.

This chain joins TRBV10-3 and TRBJ2-3; 9 bases align to TRBD2. The CDR3 spans 14 residues. The V segment lost 3 bases and the J segment 6 bases; nucleotides outside the gene matches: 4. Germline values: CDR1 ENHRY, CDR2 SYGVKD. CDR3 region: CAISDSGSLDTQYF. In nucleotides, the CDR3 is TGTGCCATCAGTGATAGCGGGAGCTTGGATACGCAGTATTTT.

This sequence joins TRBV5-5 and TRBJ1-2; the match to TRBD1 covers 11 bases. CDR3 size: 12 residues. The V segment lost 4 bases and the J segment 11 bases; nucleotides outside the gene matches: 4. Germline loops: CDR1 SGHKS, CDR2 YYEKEE (reference sequence). The CDR3 nucleotides read TGTGCCAGCAGCCTGGACAGGGGGCTGTACACCTTC. This encodes CASSLDRGLYTF.

The rearrangement links TRBV20-1 to TRBJ2-1; the D is unclear. In germline, CDR1 is DFQATT, CDR2 SNEGSKA (reference sequence). This CDR3 is built from 15 residues. Between the trimmed V and J ends, which lost 1 base and 0 bases, there was a span of 10 bases. The CDR3 DNA reads TGCAGTGCTAGAGCTTATACCAGCTCCTACAATGAGCAGTTCTTC. Residues: CSARAYTSSYNEQFF.

The V call is TRBV5-1, the J call TRBJ2-1; 12 bases line up with TRBD2. CDR1 is SGHRS, CDR2 YFSETQ, per germline. The length of the CDR3 is 17 residues. V lost 4 bases, J lost 3 bases, and 8 bases stayed unmatched. The CDR3 bases are TGCGCCAGCAGCCGAACGACTAGCGGGAGCTTCTACAATGAGCAGTTCTTC. It is translated as CASSRTTSGSFYNEQFF.

This clonotype was seen ten or more times. The chain's CDR3 is CASSLSGRGGTGELFF. The CDR3 DNA follows: TGTGCCAGCAGTTTAAGCGGAAGGGGTGGCACCGGGGAGCTGTTTTTT. The chain joins TRBV28 to TRBJ2-2; either TRBD1 or TRBD2 may supply D (5 bases each). The V end lost 2 bases, the J end lost 4 bases, and 14 bases lay between the germline ends. Germline CDR1 is MDHEN and CDR2 is SYDVKM. The CDR3 extends over 16 amino acids. Variable domain in full (rest from reference TRBV28 and TRBJ2-2): DVKVTQSSRYLVKRTGEKVFLECVQDMDHENMFWYRQDPGLGLRLIYFSYDVKMKEKGDIPEGYSVSREKKERFSLILESASTNQTSMYLCASSLSGRGGTGELFFGEGSRLTVL.

This clonotype was recorded many times. The chain recombines TRBV5-1 with TRBJ2-3, with 10 nucleotides matching TRBD2. Germline V CDR1 and CDR2: SGHRS, YFSETQ. V dropped 0 bases and J dropped 0; count of bases not matched to a gene: 1. This CDR3 has 16 residues. This CDR3 is CASSLVLAGSTDTQYF. CDR3 sequence (DNA): TGCGCCAGCAGCTTGGTACTAGCGGGGAGCACAGATACGCAGTATTTT.

This chain links TRBV11-2 with TRBJ1-6, with D tentatively TRBD1 (6 bases). This CDR3 spans 14 amino acids. Per germline, CDR1 SGHAT and CDR2 FQNNGV. Trimming pared 3 bases from V and 7 bases from J, leaving 10 bases between. CDR3 residues: CASSFSGDNSPLHF. CDR3 DNA sequence: TGTGCCAGCAGCTTTTCAGGGGACAATTCACCCCTCCACTTT. Full variable domain (remainder filled in from reference TRBV11-2 and TRBJ1-6): EAGVAQSPRYKIIEKRQSVAFWCNPISGHATLYWYQQILGQGPKLLIQFQNNGVVDDSQLPKDRFSAERLKGVDSTLKIQPAKLEDSAVYLCASSFSGDNSPLHFGNGTRLTVT.

V and J are TRBV7-2 and TRBJ2-2; no clear D. Trimming left V 2 bases short and J 5 bases short, with 6 bases between. CDR1 SGHTA and CDR2 FQGNSA come from the germline V gene. The CDR3 spans 13 residues. CDR3 region: CASSLNPTGELFF. In DNA form, the CDR3 reads TGTGCCAGCAGCTTAAACCCGACCGGGGAGCTGTTTTTT.

This clonotype was recorded at least ten times. This rearrangement joins TRBV20-1 to TRBJ2-1, with D unresolved. The germline V gene encodes CDR1 DFQATT and CDR2 SNEGSKA (reference sequence). V was cut by 5 bases and J by 9 bases, with 11 bases left in between. CDR3 length equals 11 residues. The CDR3 DNA reads TGCAGTGCTTGGGTAAGGCGTGAGCAGTTCTTC. It translates to CSAWVRREQFF.